These 6 T cell receptor beta chains originate from one sample sequenced in a study of siplizumab effects on memory and regulatory T cells. TCRdb's copy holds only in-frame clones and misses some; the assay was immunoSEQ multiplex PCR. Of about 50,000 clones listed, about 97% are singletons. The sequenced sample consisted of naive CD4+ T cells sorted from blood. These receptors came from a human donor in good health.

This clone was found once. V gene TRBV9 combines with J gene TRBJ1-2; weak D call: TRBD1 (6 bases). The germline V and J ends were trimmed by 6 bases and 4 bases, with 10 bases remaining between them. The CDR3 sequence is 12 residues long. Germline loops: CDR1 SGDLS, CDR2 YYNGEE. The DNA of the CDR3 is TGTGCCAGCACCCGGGACATCTATGGCTACACCTTC. It encodes CASTRDIYGYTF. Combining the CDR3 with reference TRBV9 and TRBJ1-2 gives the whole variable domain DSGVTQTPKHLITATGQRVTLRCSPRSGDLSVYWYQQSLDQGLQFLIQYYNGEERAKGNILERFSAQQFPDLHSELNLSSLELGDSALYFCASTRDIYGYTFGSGTRLTVV.

This chain links TRBV18 with TRBJ1-1; TRBD1 might be the D (6 bases). CDR3 size: 16 residues. Per the germline V gene, CDR1 is KGHSH and CDR2 is LQKENI. Trimming stripped 2 bases from V and 8 bases from J, with 21 bases between. The CDR3: CASSPNLGQRGIEAFF. The DNA for the CDR3 is TGTGCCAGCTCACCAAACCTCGGACAGAGAGGAATAGAAGCTTTCTTT.

The chain carries TRBV29-1 and TRBJ2-4; weak D call: TRBD2 (5 bases). The length of the CDR3 is 14 residues. Trimming cost V 3 bases and J 8 bases, with 17 bases left between them. In germline, CDR1 is SQVTM, CDR2 ANQGSEA. Here the CDR3 DNA reads TGCAGCGTTGAGGTACGGTTTGGGAGCGACATTCAGTACTTC. This sequence encodes CSVEVRFGSDIQYF. Combining the CDR3 with reference TRBV29-1 and TRBJ2-4 gives the whole variable domain SAVISQKPSRDICQRGTSLTIQCQVDSQVTMMFWYRQQPGQSLTLIATANQGSEATYESGFVIDKFPISRPNLTFSTLTVSNMSPEDSSIYLCSVEVRFGSDIQYFGAGTRLSVL.

V is TRBV30 and J is TRBJ2-5; 10 bases are a match to TRBD2. CDR1 is GTSNPN and CDR2 is SVGIG in the germline V gene (reference sequence). The CDR3 sequence is 15 residues long. With 3 bases clipped from V and 5 bases from J, the junction kept 9 bases outside the gene matches. CDR3 protein: CAWSPQSGRAETQYF. The CDR3 bases are TGTGCCTGGAGCCCTCAGAGCGGGAGGGCCGAGACCCAGTACTTC. The full variable domain, rest sourced from reference TRBV30 and TRBJ2-5, is SQTIHQWPATLVQPVGSPLSLECTVEGTSNPNLYWYRQAAGRGLQLLFYSVGIGQISSEVPQNLSASRPQDRQFILSSKKLLLSDSGFYLCAWSPQSGRAETQYFGPGTRLLVL.

V is TRBV4-3 and J is TRBJ2-3, with 14 bases lining up with TRBD2. Germline CDR1 and CDR2: LGHNA and YSLEER. V dropped 4 bases and J dropped 4; count of bases not matched to a gene: 4. The CDR3 has 16 amino acids. The DNA for the CDR3 is TGCGCCAGCAGCCCTGGGACTAGCGGGAGTTCAGATACGCAGTATTTT. Its protein is CASSPGTSGSSDTQYF.

This clone was seen a single time. The gene calls are TRBV5-4 and TRBJ2-6; D not certain. This CDR3 is built from 15 residues. Germline V CDR1 and CDR2: SGHNT, YYREEE (reference sequence). The V gene lost 0 bases and the J gene lost 1 base, with 5 bases spanning the gap. CDR3 protein: CASSLDSSGANVLTF. The CDR3 bases are TGTGCCAGCAGCTTGGACAGTTCTGGGGCCAACGTCCTGACTTTC.